This T cell receptor beta chain derives from a study of blood T cell repertoires in COVID-19. Study in general: Sites across the United States, Italy and Spain contributed samples from acute and convalescent COVID-19.

The germline V gene has CDR1 SGHRS and CDR2 YFSETQ. Trimming pared 0 bases from V and 3 bases from J, leaving 12 bases between. This CDR3 has 15 amino acids. The repertoire was sequenced with immunoSEQ multiplex PCR; TCRdb's copy has only in-frame clones and lacks some. The table has nearly 100,000 clones, 82% seen once. The chain uses TRBV5-1 and TRBJ1-1; tentatively, D is TRBD1 (6 bases). The specimen sequenced was peripheral blood. The receptor comes from a man between 65 and 79 years old with acute or convalescent COVID-19. The CDR3 nucleotides are TGCGCCAGCAGCTTGGATGGGGGCGCCGACACTGAAGCTTTCTTT. Amino acids: CASSLDGGADTEAFF.